One sample yielded the 13 T cell receptor beta chains listed below, sequenced in a study of shared clonotypes between healthy human individuals. Assay used: immunoSEQ multiplex PCR; TCRdb lists only in-frame clones, some missing. This repertoire shows 1.5 million to 2.5 million clones, approximately 95% found once; its top ten account for 0.9% to 1.5%. CD45RO-negative, CCR7-positively selected cells formed the naive CD8 fraction, excluding terminally differentiated effector memory CD45RA+ cells. Material: naive CD8+ T cells sorted from blood. The receptors shown here come from a man between 18 and 35 years old in good health.

In the case of this clone: Other DNA sequences in the sample encode the same CDR3. The CDR3 loop reads CASSQDGGTEAFF. The CDR3 nucleotides are TGCGCCAGCAGCCAAGACGGGGGGACTGAAGCTTTCTTT. The V and J genes are TRBV4-3 and TRBJ1-1; a weak D match, TRBD1 (5 bases). V was cut by 0 bases and J by 5 bases, with 7 bases left in between. The CDR3 is 13 residues long. From germline, CDR1 is LGHNA and CDR2 YSLEER.

The chain recombines TRBV14 with TRBJ2-5; D could derive from TRBD1 or TRBD2 (5 bases each). V lost 2 bases, J lost 7 bases, and 26 bases lay in between. Germline assignment: CDR1 SGHDN and CDR2 FVKESK. The CDR3 spans 18 residues. CDR3 region: CASSQIGETDLPGWTQYF. The CDR3 DNA is TGTGCCAGCAGCCAAATCGGGGAGACAGACCTACCGGGGTGGACCCAGTACTTC. Full variable domain (missing parts from reference TRBV14 and TRBJ2-5): EAGVTQFPSHSVIEKGQTVTLRCDPISGHDNLYWYRRVMGKEIKFLLHFVKESKQDESGMPNNRFLAERTGGTYSTLKVQPAELEDSGVYFCASSQIGETDLPGWTQYFGPGTRLLVL.

The rearrangement links TRBV11-2 to TRBJ2-3; unclear D gene. V was cut by 6 bases and J by 1 base, with 11 bases left in between. Germline values: CDR1 SGHAT, CDR2 FQNNGV. The CDR3 is 14 residues long. The CDR3 sequence is CASSRIVGTDTQYF. The CDR3 DNA reads as TGTGCCAGCAGTCGGATTGTTGGCACAGATACGCAGTATTTT.

The chain recombines TRBV7-2 with TRBJ2-5; a weak D match, TRBD1 (6 bases). CDR3 size: 15 residues. With 5 bases removed from V and 5 bases from J, the gap between germline ends came to 18 bases. Germline loops: CDR1 SGHTA, CDR2 FQGNSA. CDR3 nucleotides: TGTGCCAGCAGCGGGGTACACAGGGTTCTCGAGACCCAGTACTTC. Translating gives CASSGVHRVLETQYF. Based on the CDR3 plus reference TRBV7-2 and TRBJ2-5, the full variable domain is GAGVSQSPSNKVTEKGKDVELRCDPISGHTALYWYRQSLGQGLEFLIYFQGNSAPDKSGLPSDRFSAERTGGSVSTLTIQRTQQEDSAVYLCASSGVHRVLETQYFGPGTRLLVL.

Details on this clone: The sample has other DNA sequences that encode this CDR3 too. This chain joins TRBV27 and TRBJ1-1; no clear D gene. Germline CDR1 and CDR2: MNHEY and SMNVEV (reference sequence). CDR3 length: 14 residues. V was cut by 2 bases and J by 4 bases, with 11 bases left in between. The CDR3 nucleotides read TGTGCCAGCAGTTTAGGCCGGGTGGGCACTGAAGCTTTCTTT. Amino acids: CASSLGRVGTEAFF.

The chain recombines TRBV5-4 with TRBJ1-3; D gene unclear. Trimming stripped 3 bases from V and 0 bases from J, with 10 bases between. The CDR3 runs to 15 residues. The germline CDR1 and CDR2 sequences are SGHNT and YYREEE (reference sequence). The CDR3 region is CASSSPQDSGNTIYF. The CDR3 DNA is TGTGCCAGCAGCTCCCCTCAGGACTCTGGAAACACCATATATTTT.

The CDR3 sequence is CASSKSPGNTIYF. The CDR3 nucleotides are TGTGCCAGCAGCAAGTCACCTGGAAACACCATATATTTT. This chain links TRBV7-9 with TRBJ1-3; unclear D gene. Between the trimmed V and J ends, which lost 5 bases and 2 bases, there was a span of 7 bases. The germline CDR1 and CDR2 sequences are SEHNR and FQNEAQ (reference sequence). CDR3 length: 13 residues. Looking up the rest from reference TRBV7-9 and TRBJ1-3 gives the full variable domain: DTGVSQNPRHKITKRGQNVTFRCDPISEHNRLYWYRQTLGQGPEFLTYFQNEAQLEKSRLLSDRFSAERPKGSFSTLEIQRTEQGDSAMYLCASSKSPGNTIYFGEGSWLTVV.

This chain connects TRBV6-5 to TRBJ2-2; D uncertain. The germline gives CDR1 MNHEY, CDR2 SVGAGI. CDR3 size: 14 residues. V was shortened by 2 bases and J by 3 bases, with 7 bases between the two germline ends. CDR3 sequence (DNA): TGTGCCAGCAGTTACGTCCAGCACACCGGGGAGCTGTTTTTT. Encoded protein: CASSYVQHTGELFF.

The chain couples TRBV27 to TRBJ1-1; 7 bases line up with TRBD1. V shed 3 bases, J shed 0 bases, and the junction held 4 bases outside the gene matches. CDR3 length: 15 residues. The germline V gene encodes CDR1 MNHEY and CDR2 SMNVEV (reference sequence). The CDR3 spells CASSFEGAMNTEAFF. The CDR3 bases are TGTGCCAGCAGTTTCGAGGGGGCAATGAACACTGAAGCTTTCTTT.

The V and J genes are TRBV27 and TRBJ1-1; 7 bases are a match to TRBD1. Looked up from germline, CDR1 is MNHEY and CDR2 is SMNVEV (reference sequence). CDR3 length: 13 amino acids. Germline trimming cut 7 bases from V and 4 bases from J; bases unmatched to any gene: 6. CDR3 loop: CASTTGRATEAFF. Written as DNA, the CDR3 is TGTGCCAGCACGACAGGGCGAGCCACTGAAGCTTTCTTT.

This clone was counted a single time. This chain joins TRBV25-1 and TRBJ1-2; possible D gene TRBD1, 6 bases. V lost 3 bases to trimming and J lost 8 bases, with 19 bases between them. This CDR3 contains 15 residues. Looked up from germline, CDR1 is MGHDK and CDR2 is SYGVNS. The CDR3 sequence is CASSERGSTSRGYTF. The CDR3 DNA is TGTGCCAGCAGTGAGAGGGGGTCGACTTCGAGGGGCTACACCTTC.

This chain uses TRBV11-2 with TRBJ2-7, with D possibly being TRBD1 (6 bases). CDR1 SGHAT and CDR2 FQNNGV come from the germline V gene. The CDR3 length is 16 residues. The ends were cut back, 5 bases at V and 0 bases at J, with 17 bases in the middle. The chain's CDR3 is CASSNFRQVSSYEQYF. The CDR3 region has the DNA TGTGCCAGCAGCAATTTTAGACAGGTTAGCTCCTACGAGCAGTACTTC.

This rearrangement joins TRBV11-2 to TRBJ2-5; TRBD2 aligns across 16 bases. The CDR3 totals 18 residues. V shed 4 bases and J 0 bases; nucleotides not matched to a gene: 5. Germline CDR1 SGHAT, CDR2 FQNNGV. The CDR3 reads CASSSKGLAGGYQETQYF. DNA of the CDR3: TGTGCCAGCAGCTCAAAGGGACTAGCGGGGGGGTACCAAGAGACCCAGTACTTC.